These 2 T cell receptor beta chains were all obtained from the same sample, sequenced in a study of human T cells and chemical hapten exposure. As to time point: patch test 2, 6 weeks after DPC sensitization. The treatment is: therapeutic diphenylcyclopropenone sensitization with weekly scalp DPC. TCRdb ran MiXCR on the RACE reads and lists one entry per CDR3 protein. This sample yields roughly 84,000 distinct CDR3 sequences, of which about 10% are seen a single time; more than 4% belongs to the top ten. The source material was whole blood, sampled in connection with sensitization to the hapten diphenylcyclopropenone (DPC). These receptor sequences come from a woman in her forties or fifties with alopecia areata. Some clones in this sample may be carry-over from other donors' samples.

This rearrangement joins TRBV6-1 to TRBJ2-2; D unresolved. Germline CDR1 and CDR2: MNHNS and SASEGT. The CDR3 has 14 amino acids. Trimming shortened V by 4 bases and J by 2 bases, and 8 bases separated the two germline ends. DNA for the CDR3: TGTGCCAGCAGTGTAAGCAGAAACACCGGGGAGCTGTTTTTT. Amino acid sequence: CASSVSRNTGELFF.

The sample holds a few counts of this clonotype. This sequence joins TRBV20-1 and TRBJ2-3; D not certain. The CDR3 has 10 residues. V shed 6 bases and J shed 11 bases, with 12 bases lying between them. The germline gives CDR1 DFQATT, CDR2 SNEGSKA (reference sequence). CDR3 region: CSAGALWQYF. The CDR3 DNA follows: TGCAGTGCCGGAGCCCTGTGGCAGTATTTT.